Presented here are 15 T cell receptor beta chains from one specimen sequenced in a study of T cell repertoires in cytomegalovirus infection. TCRdb reprocessed the reads with MiXCR, giving one entry per CDR3 protein. The sample includes roughly 230,000 distinct CDR3 sequences, about a sixth seen only once; the top ten take around half. Material for sequencing was CD8+ T cells from PBMCs. These receptors all come from a human donor in good health (CMV status not recorded). Some clones in this sample may be carry-over from other donors' samples.

This clonotype was seen ten or more times. The J gene is TRBJ1-2, the V gene TRBV7-9, with 7 bases identical to TRBD1. The CDR3 is 15 amino acids. The germline V gene encodes CDR1 SEHNR and CDR2 FQNEAQ (reference sequence). Unmatched junction bases numbered 6, after V lost 5 bases and J lost 0 bases. The CDR3 sequence: CASSEKTGPNYGYTF. The CDR3 nucleotides are TGTGCCAGCAGCGAAAAGACAGGGCCTAACTATGGCTACACCTTC.

This clonotype has more than one count but fewer than ten. J is TRBJ2-2 and V is TRBV12-3 or TRBV12-4; no reliable D call. The CDR3 length is 14 residues. Between the trimmed V and J ends, which lost 6 bases and 3 bases, there was a span of 11 bases. CDR3 sequence reads: CASRIYPDTGELFF. CDR3 coding DNA: TGTGCCAGCAGAATATATCCGGACACCGGGGAGCTGTTTTTT.

Comments on this clonotype: A read error may explain this, as a much larger clone is one base away. The chain links TRBV11-2 to TRBJ2-1; 7 nucleotides match TRBD1. V dropped 3 bases and J dropped 2; count of bases not matched to a gene: 19. CDR1 and CDR2 from the germline V gene are SGHAT and FQNNGV. This CDR3 spans 20 amino acids. CDR3 sequence (DNA): TGTGCCAGCAGCTTTCCGGGACAGATCCCTGGGCCCCTCCCCTACAATGAGCAGTTCTTC. This sequence encodes CASSFPGQIPGPLPYNEQFF.

This clonotype was seen more than once but under ten times. CDR3 nucleotide sequence: TGTGCCAGCAGCCAAGGGCGGCACCCGTACTATGGCTACACCTTC. Protein: CASSQGRHPYYGYTF. J is TRBJ1-2 and V is TRBV14; D is ambiguous. CDR1 is SGHDN, CDR2 FVKESK, per germline. CDR3 length: 15 amino acids. V was shortened by 1 base and J by 3 bases, with 12 bases between the two germline ends.

This clonotype was found a few times. The chain carries TRBV14 and TRBJ2-7, with unresolved D. Trimming took 0 bases from V and 5 from J, leaving 2 bases between them. This CDR3 has 11 residues. Per the germline V gene, CDR1 is SGHDN and CDR2 is FVKESK. DNA of the CDR3: TGTGCCAGCAGCCAAGAGGACGAGCAGTACTTC. This translates into CASSQEDEQYF.

In its sample, this clonotype was seen many times. V gene TRBV7-2 combines with J gene TRBJ1-5; perhaps TRBD1 as D (6 bases). V was trimmed by 3 bases and J by 2 bases, leaving 11 bases between them. The CDR3 is 15 amino acids. Germline-derived CDR1 and CDR2 are SGHTA and FQGNSA. In nucleotides, the CDR3 is TGTGCCAGCAGCTTTAGGGGGTTTGGCAATCAGCCCCAGCATTTT. It yields the protein CASSFRGFGNQPQHF.

This clonotype was seen at least ten times. This rearrangement joins TRBV19 to TRBJ2-1; D ambiguous. V lost 3 bases and J lost 0, with 9 bases in between. The CDR3 has 15 residues. CDR1 LNHDA and CDR2 SQIVND come from the germline V gene (reference sequence). The CDR3 region is CASSMLSDSYNEQFF. In nucleotides, the CDR3 is TGTGCCAGTAGTATGCTCTCCGACTCCTACAATGAGCAGTTCTTC.

This clonotype has more than one count but fewer than ten. The chain links TRBV7-8 to TRBJ1-5; 7 bases align to TRBD1. CDR1 is SGHVS and CDR2 is FQNEAQ in the germline V gene. The CDR3 is 14 amino acids. J gave up 5 bases and V 2 bases, and 3 bases lay outside the gene matches. CDR3 loop: CASSLTQGDQPQHF. The DNA of the CDR3 is TGTGCCAGCAGCTTAACCCAGGGGGATCAGCCCCAGCATTTT. Full variable domain (missing parts from reference TRBV7-8 and TRBJ1-5): GAGVSQSPRYKVAKRGQDVALRCDPISGHVSLFWYQQALGQGPEFLTYFQNEAQLDKSGLPSDRFFAERPEGSVSTLKIQRTQQEDSAVYLCASSLTQGDQPQHFGDGTRLSIL.

The rearrangement links TRBV3-1 to TRBJ2-1; no clear D. The CDR3 has 16 amino acids. Germline V gene data show CDR1 as LGHDT and CDR2 as YNNKEL (reference sequence). V was cut by 0 bases and J by 0 bases, with 9 bases left in between. The CDR3 DNA reads TGTGCCAGCAGCCAAGATATAGGCAGCTCCTACAATGAGCAGTTCTTC. It translates to CASSQDIGSSYNEQFF.

This chain connects TRBV6-2 or TRBV6-3 to TRBJ2-1; D is unresolved. CDR1 is MNHEY, CDR2 SVGEGT, per germline. Trimming took 8 bases from V and 0 from J, leaving 14 bases between them. The CDR3 sequence is 15 residues long. The CDR3 region has the DNA TGTGCCAGCGAACGAGGAGAAGACTCCTACAATGAGCAGTTCTTC. This codes for CASERGEDSYNEQFF.

This clonotype was seen more than once but under ten times. The chain links TRBV27 to TRBJ2-7, with 11 bases matching TRBD1. The V gene end was trimmed by 5 bases and the J gene end by 4 bases; junction bases not matched to a gene: 10. Germline V lookup: CDR1 MNHEY, CDR2 SMNVEV (reference sequence). This CDR3 contains 16 residues. CDR3 nucleotides: TGTGCCAGCAGTCTGACCCGGACAGGGGGCTTATACGAGCAGTACTTC. This translates into CASSLTRTGGLYEQYF.

The CDR3 protein is CSAAPAGEQETQYF. The CDR3 DNA reads TGCAGTGCCGCCCCGGCGGGGGAACAAGAGACCCAGTACTTC. The V gene is TRBV20-1, the J gene TRBJ2-5; 7 bases are a match to TRBD2. The V gene's germline CDR1 is DFQATT and CDR2 SNEGSKA (reference sequence). The CDR3 has 14 amino acids. After removal of 6 bases from V and 2 bases from J, the junction contained 9 bases not matched to a gene.

V is TRBV14 and J is TRBJ1-4; D not resolved. V lost 4 bases to trimming and J lost 0 bases, with 18 bases between them. The CDR3 length is 18 residues. Per germline, CDR1 SGHDN and CDR2 FVKESK. DNA of the CDR3: TGTGCCAGCAGCCCGTCCCGAGCTTCCCACCCAACTAATGAAAAACTGTTTTTT. Amino acids: CASSPSRASHPTNEKLFF. The variable domain in full, completed from reference TRBV14 and TRBJ1-4, reads EAGVTQFPSHSVIEKGQTVTLRCDPISGHDNLYWYRRVMGKEIKFLLHFVKESKQDESGMPNNRFLAERTGGTYSTLKVQPAELEDSGVYFCASSPSRASHPTNEKLFFGSGTQLSVL.

Note on this clonotype: Relative to the germline gene, one junction end is altered; a read error may explain this. CDR3 sequence reads: CASRQDMLNTEAFF. In DNA, the CDR3 is TGCGCCAGCAGGCAAGATATGTTGAACACTGAAGCTTTCTTT. J is TRBJ1-1 and V is TRBV4-1; no clear D gene. Germline V lookup: CDR1 MGHRA, CDR2 YSYEKL. The CDR3 has 14 residues.

This clonotype was seen many times. V gene TRBV7-2 combines with J gene TRBJ1-2; possible D gene TRBD1, 6 bases. CDR1 and CDR2 from the germline V gene are SGHTA and FQGNSA. The CDR3 covers 17 residues. Trimming removed 5 bases from V and 1 base from J, with 20 bases in between. CDR3 residues: CASSLSLTGTRNYGYTF. The CDR3, as DNA: TGTGCCAGCAGCCTAAGCCTCACCGGGACACGTAACTATGGCTACACCTTC.